This T cell receptor (beta chain) is drawn from a study of shared clonotypes between healthy human individuals. Overall study findings and caveats: Generation probabilities were higher for clonotypes shared across all four sorted-subset donors than for unshared ones.

Authors' processing steps: Filtering differed because ImmunoSEQ produced junction-only sequences that carried no quality scores. Produced via immunoSEQ multiplex PCR; TCRdb's table is partial and in-frame only. The V and J calls and clone size are taken from that table; D and trimming were inferred from the DNA. The sample has around 750,000 clones; around 67% are singletons. Caucasian adults living in Nashville, Tennessee, provided all samples. In the case of this clone: Its antigen remains unknown.

V shed 2 bases and J shed 7 bases, with 17 bases lying between them. Germline CDR1 reads GTSNPN; CDR2 reads SVGIG (reference sequence). The CDR3 consists of 15 residues. The chain joins TRBV30 to TRBJ1-4, with D possibly matching TRBD1 (6 bases). Material: memory CD4+ T cells sorted from blood. Subset specified: CD45RA-negative fraction. This TCR came from a woman in her thirties in good health. The CDR3 region has the DNA TGTGCCTGGAGTCCATGGGGGGGGGCAAGTGAAAAACTGTTTTTT. It specifies CAWSPWGGASEKLFF.